A selection of T cell receptor beta chains follows, all from one sample in a study of T cell responses to AZD1222 COVID-19 vaccine. Generated by immunoSEQ multiplex PCR, the TCRdb table keeps only in-frame clones and is missing some. The table includes under 95,000 clones, about 88% detected once. The specimen was peripheral blood, collected 28 days after the second AZD1222 dose. The receptors here all came from an adult who received the AZD1222 COVID-19 vaccine. The CDR3 runs from the conserved cysteine through the conserved F or W.

j_call v_call cdr3_aa
TRBJ2-1 TRBV7-6 CASGLSGRWGNEQFF
TRBJ1-1 TRBV25-1 CASSSLGTEAFF
TRBJ2-7 TRBV27 CASSYTGTGGYEQYF
TRBJ1-3 TRBV5-1 CASSGGATGNTIYF
TRBJ2-1 TRBV24-1 CATSDLDENNEQFF
TRBJ2-1 TRBV27 CASSAGKYNEQFF
TRBJ2-3 TRBV27 CASSSRGPVDTQYF
TRBJ1-1 TRBV28 CASNRQALNTEAFF
TRBJ2-1 TRBV3-1/TRBV3-2 CASSQKNSNNEQFF
TRBJ2-1 TRBV3-1/TRBV3-2 CASSQIAGLPYNEQFF
TRBJ2-7 TRBV6-5 CASRTTQGYEQYF
TRBJ2-6 TRBV27 CASRAGANVLTF
TRBJ1-4 TRBV6-5 CASSWTGGREKLFF
TRBJ1-6 TRBV9 CASSVGKGGHNSPLHF
TRBJ2-7 TRBV19 CASSAGQGKRYEQYF
TRBJ2-7 TRBV12-3/TRBV12-4 CASSRGLAYEQYF
TRBJ2-7 TRBV19 CASSGGGLSYEQYF
TRBJ2-2 TRBV28 CASSLILLLGTANTGELFF
TRBJ1-2 TRBV10-2 CASSDPPRLRGYTF
TRBJ1-2 TRBV7-6 CASSLGQGYGYTF
TRBJ1-2 TRBV7-2 CASSRTLSSGYTF
TRBJ2-7 TRBV28 CASSLSGKPYEQYF
TRBJ1-4 TRBV4-3 CASSQVIAANEKLFF
TRBJ2-7 TRBV5-1 CASSAGTGLYEQYF